This T cell receptor (beta chain) was obtained from a study of cytomegalovirus exposure and HLA in healthy donors (dated by TCRdb to the late 2010s). Study-wide context: The 500 to 700 repertoires of the first cohort and the 120 validation repertoires were produced on the same platform, according to a later analysis. The aim of the study was to test whether cataloging public T cell receptors could identify signatures of past pathogen exposure. Besides the first cohort of approximately 710 subjects, a separate validation cohort made up of 90 to 150 different subjects was used. To predict cytomegalovirus infection status, the study brought together high-throughput TCR immunosequencing, statistical association of individual TCRs with disease status, and machine learning.

The receptor library was made with the immunoSEQ multiplex PCR assay. As for the original processing: To diagnose cytomegalovirus status from the catalog of TCR beta chain sequences, a statistical classification framework was built. TCRdb took this table from immuneACCESS and kept in-frame rearrangements with V and J called. Such tables lack part of the clones; where checked against another copy, unresolved V genes explain under half of the gap, and the rest is unexplained. That table gives V, J and clone size, and the DNA gave D and trimming. Recorded for this sample are over 60,000 clones; nearly 96% of them occurred a single time. The top ten clones comprise 4.5% to 5% of the sample. The donors belonged to the validation cohort of approximately 130 subjects, which was separate from the approximately 680-subject first cohort. Points on this clone: The clone's antigen remains unknown. Base qualities are not provided; no much larger clone lies one nucleotide away.

The CDR3 goes from the cysteine to the phenylalanine over 15 residues. The entry retains the CDR3 DNA only, 45 bases that are in frame from base 1. At the junction V is shortened by 7 bases and J by 4 bases, with 19 bases in between. CDR1 and CDR2 are read off the germline V gene as MNHNS and SASEGT. What the work shows at the level of the full study, not this receptor alone: All 120 or so repertoires were used to score co-occurrence in the validation cohort in a later analysis, because that analysis had no HLA typing for the cohort. According to the authors, the approach could potentially be generalized to other disease states and immunological phenotypes. Most TCR sequences were seen in very few donors, while some public TCRs were found in many individuals. The classifier was reported to diagnose cytomegalovirus status with high specificity and sensitivity in both the original and validation cohorts. A later analysis found that TCRs clustered in the first cohort also tended to co-occur in the 120 validation repertoires, with just under 95% of cluster scores above 0. In vitro tests confirmed that three of the cytomegalovirus-associated TCR beta chains recognize cytomegalovirus antigens. The study listed 150 to 200 TCR beta chains as associated with cytomegalovirus.

This receptor was obtained from a woman aged 18 to 35 in good health and CMV-seropositive. In this chain, TRBV6-1 is recombined with TRBJ2-5, and TRBD1 may be the D gene, going by 6 matching bases. The sample comprised PBMCs. In nucleotides, the sequence is TGTGCCAGCAACCCCAACAGGGCGTCCCGAGAGACCCAGTACTTC. Its translation is CASNPNRASRETQYF.